These T cell receptor beta chains were read from a single sample in a study of shared clonotypes between healthy human individuals. The protocol was immunoSEQ multiplex PCR, while the TCRdb copy is restricted to in-frame clones and leaves out a portion. The sample yields roughly 2.6 million clones, around 90% seen once. The source material was naive CD4+ T cells sorted from blood. The receptors derive from a man between 18 and 35 years old in good health. CDR3s include the opening cysteine and the closing phenylalanine or tryptophan. The D gene is left open where the match is weak.

V: TRBV10-3
D: NA
J: TRBJ2-7
CDR3: CAISESVTVDEQYF
DNA: TGTGCCATCAGTGAGTCGGTTACTGTCGACGAGCAGTACTTC

V: TRBV5-1
D: NA
J: TRBJ2-6
CDR3: CASKQGAPSGANVLTF
DNA: TGCGCCAGCAAACAGGGTGCCCCCTCTGGGGCCAACGTCCTGACTTTC

V: TRBV5-6
D: NA
J: TRBJ2-7
CDR3: CASSLRNYEQYF
DNA: TGTGCCAGCAGCTTACGTAACTACGAGCAGTACTTC

V: TRBV11-2
D: TRBD1
J: TRBJ1-3
CDR3: CASSPNQGALSGNTIYF
DNA: TGTGCCAGCAGCCCGAACCAGGGGGCCCTCTCTGGAAACACCATATATTTT

V: TRBV7-2
D: NA
J: TRBJ2-1
CDR3: CASSPSGSGSYNEQFF
DNA: TGTGCCAGCAGCCCAAGCGGCAGCGGCTCCTACAATGAGCAGTTCTTC

V: TRBV12-5
D: NA
J: TRBJ1-1
CDR3: CASGLGGFAEAFF
DNA: TGTGCTAGTGGTTTGGGGGGGTTCGCTGAAGCTTTCTTT

V: TRBV6-6
D: NA
J: TRBJ1-1
CDR3: CASSYSQGRTEAFF
DNA: TGTGCCAGCAGTTACTCCCAGGGTCGGACTGAAGCTTTCTTT

V: TRBV14
D: NA
J: TRBJ1-1
CDR3: CASSQESRSTEAFF
DNA: TGTGCCAGCAGCCAAGAGAGTCGATCCACTGAAGCTTTCTTT

V: TRBV6-6
D: TRBD1
J: TRBJ1-1
CDR3: CASSRPGQGSTEAFF
DNA: TGTGCCAGCAGCCGACCGGGACAGGGATCCACTGAAGCTTTCTTT

V: TRBV18
D: NA
J: TRBJ2-1
CDR3: CASSPPTSAGSHEQFF
DNA: TGTGCCAGCTCACCACCGACGTCCGCGGGATCCCATGAGCAGTTCTTC

V: TRBV5-1
D: NA
J: TRBJ2-1
CDR3: CASTQSGGALAYNEQFF
DNA: TGCGCCAGCACCCAATCAGGCGGGGCTCTGGCCTACAATGAGCAGTTCTTC

V: TRBV7-2
D: NA
J: TRBJ1-2
CDR3: CASSLKAGPNYGYTF
DNA: TGTGCCAGCAGCTTAAAGGCAGGGCCTAACTATGGCTACACCTTC

V: TRBV7-8
D: NA
J: TRBJ1-2
CDR3: CASSLARAIYGYTF
DNA: TGTGCCAGCAGCTTAGCGCGGGCTATCTATGGCTACACCTTC

V: TRBV18
D: NA
J: TRBJ2-3
CDR3: CASSPGIRGSSTDTQYF
DNA: TGTGCCAGCTCACCAGGAATCCGGGGGTCTAGCACAGATACGCAGTATTTT